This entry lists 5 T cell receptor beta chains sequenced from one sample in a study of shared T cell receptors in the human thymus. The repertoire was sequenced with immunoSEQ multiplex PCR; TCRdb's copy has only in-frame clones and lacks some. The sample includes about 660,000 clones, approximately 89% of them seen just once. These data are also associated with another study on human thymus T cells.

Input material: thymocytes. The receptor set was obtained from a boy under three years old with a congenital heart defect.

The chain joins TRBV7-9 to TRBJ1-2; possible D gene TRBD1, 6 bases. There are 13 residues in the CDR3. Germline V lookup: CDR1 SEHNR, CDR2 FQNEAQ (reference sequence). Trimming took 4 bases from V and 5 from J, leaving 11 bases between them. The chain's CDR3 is CASSYRDNYGYTF. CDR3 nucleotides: TGTGCCAGCAGCTACCGGGACAATTATGGCTACACCTTC.

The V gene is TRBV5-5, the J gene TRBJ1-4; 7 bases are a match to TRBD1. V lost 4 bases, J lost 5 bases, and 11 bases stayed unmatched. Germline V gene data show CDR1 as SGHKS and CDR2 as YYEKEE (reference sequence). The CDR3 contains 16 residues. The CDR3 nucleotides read TGTGCCAGCAGCCGGTCCCAGGGGGTGAAAAATGAAAAACTGTTTTTT. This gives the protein CASSRSQGVKNEKLFF.

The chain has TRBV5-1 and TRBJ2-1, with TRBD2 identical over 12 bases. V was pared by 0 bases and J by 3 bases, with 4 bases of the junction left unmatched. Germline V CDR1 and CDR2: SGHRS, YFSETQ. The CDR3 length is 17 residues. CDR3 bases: TGCGCCAGCAGCTTGGGGACTAGCGGGGCGCACTACAATGAGCAGTTCTTC. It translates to CASSLGTSGAHYNEQFF.

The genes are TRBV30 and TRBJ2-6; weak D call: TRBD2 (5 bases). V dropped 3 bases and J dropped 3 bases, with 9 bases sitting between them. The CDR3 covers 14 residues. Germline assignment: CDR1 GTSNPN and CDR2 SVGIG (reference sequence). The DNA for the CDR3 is TGTGCCTGGAGGGAGGAGGTTGGGGCCAACGTCCTGACTTTC. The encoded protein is CAWREEVGANVLTF.

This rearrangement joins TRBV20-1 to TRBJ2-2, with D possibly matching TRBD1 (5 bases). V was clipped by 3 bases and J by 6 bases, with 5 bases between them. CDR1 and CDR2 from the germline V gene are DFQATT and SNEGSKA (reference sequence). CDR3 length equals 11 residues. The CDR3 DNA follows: TGCAGTGCTAGGGGGCCCGGGGAGCTGTTTTTT. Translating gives CSARGPGELFF.